One sample yielded the 24 T cell receptor beta chains listed below, sequenced in a study of T cell changes during pregnancy in multiple sclerosis. Clones were read by immunoSEQ multiplex PCR, and TCRdb kept only the in-frame ones, dropping some. The sample has 75,000 to 100,000 clones; about 92% are singletons. The specimen was peripheral blood, collected after pregnancy. The receptor source for this set is a female donor with multiple sclerosis, enrolled in a pregnancy study.

The rearrangement uses TRBV6-1 and TRBJ2-3, with 7 bases identical to TRBD2. Germline CDR1 is MNHNS and CDR2 is SASEGT. J gave up 2 bases and V 8 bases, and 4 bases lay outside the gene matches. This CDR3 is built from 13 residues. CDR3 residues: CASRTRPTDTQYF. CDR3 bases: TGTGCCAGCCGGACTAGGCCCACAGATACGCAGTATTTT.

The chain joins TRBV6-1 to TRBJ1-5; 8 bases fit TRBD1. This CDR3 spans 16 amino acids. V lost 0 bases to trimming and J lost 1 base; unmatched junction nucleotides: 2. CDR1 and CDR2 from the germline V gene are MNHNS and SASEGT. CDR3 in DNA: TGTGCCAGCAGTGAAGCTTACAGGGGGAGCAATCAGCCCCAGCATTTT. Translation: CASSEAYRGSNQPQHF.

The chain combines TRBV30 with TRBJ1-4, with 8 nucleotides matching TRBD1. V lost 0 bases to trimming and J lost 8 bases; unmatched junction nucleotides: 5. The CDR3 extends over 14 amino acids. CDR1 is GTSNPN, CDR2 SVGIG, per germline (reference sequence). CDR3 loop: CAWSVTGAEEKLFF. CDR3 DNA: TGTGCCTGGAGTGTGACAGGGGCGGAGGAAAAACTGTTTTTT.

The rearrangement uses TRBV27 and TRBJ1-4; possible D gene TRBD1, 5 bases. The CDR3 is 19 residues long. V was trimmed by 6 bases and J by 8 bases, leaving 31 bases between them. Germline V gene sequence: CDR1 MNHEY, CDR2 SMNVEV (reference sequence). CDR3 DNA sequence: TGTGCCAGCAGCCCCCGGGAGGGGTTTTTGTCAAGTCGACGCGAAAAACTGTTTTTT. Its protein product is CASSPREGFLSSRREKLFF.

This chain connects TRBV29-1 to TRBJ2-2, with 9 bases matching TRBD1. Losses at the gene ends were 3 bases for V and 6 bases for J; bases not matched to a gene: 5. From germline, CDR1 is SQVTM and CDR2 ANQGSEA. The CDR3 is made up of 14 amino acids. The CDR3 here is CSVDGTGIAGELFF. The CDR3 DNA follows: TGCAGCGTTGATGGGACAGGGATCGCCGGGGAGCTGTTTTTT.

The rearrangement links TRBV4-3 to TRBJ2-1; D is perhaps TRBD2 (6 bases). Germline-derived CDR1 and CDR2 are LGHNA and YSLEER. Trimming took 1 base from V and 4 from J, leaving 17 bases between them. The CDR3 runs 17 residues. CDR3 in DNA: TGCGCCAGCAGCCAAGGGGGACTCGCCAAACTATACAATGAGCAGTTCTTC. It codes for CASSQGGLAKLYNEQFF.

This clone was counted once. This chain connects TRBV10-2 to TRBJ2-7; D is unresolved. Trimming removed 2 bases from V and 5 bases from J, with 7 bases in between. CDR3 length: 12 residues. Germline values: CDR1 WSHSY, CDR2 SAAADI. The CDR3 sequence: CASSENGDEQYF. The DNA for the CDR3 is TGCGCCAGCAGTGAGAACGGAGACGAGCAGTACTTC.

J is TRBJ2-7 and V is TRBV9; 10 bases map to TRBD2. V lost 4 bases and J lost 2; bases outside the gene matches: 6. Germline CDR1 is SGDLS and CDR2 is YYNGEE. This CDR3 spans 15 amino acids. CDR3 region: CASSPIAGGPYEQYF. The CDR3, as DNA: TGTGCCAGCAGCCCAATAGCGGGGGGTCCCTACGAGCAGTACTTC.

This chain joins TRBV12-5 and TRBJ2-1, with 9 bases lining up with TRBD2. Germline lookup yields CDR1 LGHNT and CDR2 FRNRAP. CDR3 length equals 19 residues. After removal of 1 base from V and 4 bases from J, the junction contained 14 bases not matched to a gene. The CDR3 sequence is CASGLDAGGGRGFYNEQFF. In nucleotides, the CDR3 is TGTGCTAGTGGTTTGGATGCGGGCGGCGGGAGGGGATTTTACAATGAGCAGTTCTTC.

The chain carries TRBV6-6 and TRBJ1-3; D may be TRBD1 (5 bases). The CDR3 is made up of 15 amino acids. V was pared by 2 bases and J by 4 bases, with 12 bases between. CDR1 MNHNY and CDR2 SVGAGI come from the germline V gene (reference sequence). Written as DNA, the CDR3 is TGTGCCAGCAGTTACATGGGGCAGGGAGGAAACACCATATATTTT. It translates to CASSYMGQGGNTIYF.

The chain is built from TRBV5-1 and TRBJ1-2; D call uncertain. Deletions cut 0 bases from V and 6 bases from J, with 6 bases between. Germline V gives CDR1 SGHRS, CDR2 YFSETQ. The CDR3 is made up of 12 amino acids. The CDR3 DNA reads as TGCGCCAGCAGCTTGGTCGGGGATGGCTACACCTTC. It translates to CASSLVGDGYTF.

The chain combines TRBV15 with TRBJ2-6; 8 nucleotides align to TRBD1. The germline CDR1 and CDR2 sequences are LNHNV and YYDKDF (reference sequence). The CDR3 consists of 16 residues. V gave up 2 bases and J gave up 4 bases; unmatched junction bases: 4. The CDR3 DNA reads TGTGCCACCAGCAGACGACAGGGGACCGGGGCCAACGTCCTGACTTTC. It codes for CATSRRQGTGANVLTF. The full variable domain, with the rest looked up from reference TRBV15 and TRBJ2-6, is DAMVIQNPRYQVTQFGKPVTLSCSQTLNHNVMYWYQQKSSQAPKLLFHYYDKDFNNEADTPDNFQSRRPNTSFCFLDIRSPGLGDTAMYLCATSRRQGTGANVLTFGAGSRLTVL.

Only one count was recorded for this clone. V usage is TRBV27 and J usage is TRBJ2-7; a possible D gene is TRBD2 (6 bases). Germline V gene sequence: CDR1 MNHEY, CDR2 SMNVEV (reference sequence). The CDR3 is made up of 13 amino acids. V was clipped by 6 bases and J by 1 base, with 10 bases between them. The CDR3 sequence: CASSPGLSYEQYF. In nucleotides, the CDR3 is TGTGCCAGCAGCCCGGGACTTTCCTACGAGCAGTACTTC.

This chain connects TRBV7-2 to TRBJ1-2; 7 bases are a match to TRBD1. Germline CDR1 and CDR2: SGHTA and FQGNSA. Trimming removed 7 bases from V and 3 bases from J; junction bases left unmatched: 5. The CDR3 contains 13 residues. The CDR3 sequence: CASTSGQYYGYTF. As DNA, the CDR3 is TGTGCCAGCACCTCGGGACAGTACTATGGCTACACCTTC.

This chain uses TRBV19 with TRBJ1-2; D unresolved. In germline, CDR1 is LNHDA, CDR2 SQIVND (reference sequence). V lost 9 bases to trimming and J lost 4 bases, with 21 bases between them. The CDR3 runs 15 residues. The CDR3 loop reads CASVLSEGMGYGYTF. Here the CDR3 DNA reads TGTGCCAGCGTTTTAAGCGAGGGAATGGGCTATGGCTACACCTTC.

The V and J genes are TRBV6-5 and TRBJ2-5; D unresolved. The CDR3 runs 13 residues. Per the germline V gene, CDR1 is MNHEY and CDR2 is SVGAGI. V was cut by 11 bases and J by 5 bases, with 18 bases left in between. The DNA of the CDR3 is TGTGCCGTCCTGGGCCCCTCGTGGGAGACCCAGTACTTC. Translation: CAVLGPSWETQYF.

The J gene is TRBJ1-1, the V gene TRBV4-3, with a tentative D call TRBD1 (6 bases). The CDR3 runs to 14 residues. V was trimmed by 2 bases and J by 4 bases, leaving 11 bases between them. Germline CDR1 reads LGHNA; CDR2 reads YSLEER. The chain's CDR3 is CASSQRGEGTEAFF. DNA of the CDR3: TGCGCCAGCAGCCAAAGGGGGGAGGGCACTGAAGCTTTCTTT.

The chain employs TRBV5-8 and TRBJ1-1; possible D gene TRBD1, 6 bases. The CDR3 has 15 amino acids. Germline CDR1 is SGHTS and CDR2 is YDEGEE. The V end was cut by 1 base, the J end by 1 base, with 11 bases between. The CDR3 protein is CASSLTTGQNTEAFF. The CDR3 nucleotides are TGTGCCAGCAGCTTGACCACAGGGCAGAACACTGAAGCTTTCTTT.

V gene TRBV4-2 combines with J gene TRBJ1-3; perhaps TRBD1 as D (5 bases). Germline CDR1 LGHNA, CDR2 YNFKEQ. The V gene lost 3 bases and the J gene lost 7 bases, with 10 bases spanning the gap. This CDR3 has 13 amino acids. CDR3 sequence: CASSQEGWNTIYF. The CDR3 DNA reads TGTGCCAGCAGCCAGGAGGGGTGGAACACCATATATTTT.

V is TRBV5-1 and J is TRBJ2-3, with 8 bases aligning to TRBD1. From germline, CDR1 is SGHRS and CDR2 YFSETQ. The CDR3 is 15 residues long. J gave up 5 bases and V 4 bases, and 9 bases lay outside the gene matches. The CDR3 DNA follows: TGCGCCAGCAGCGACGCGACAGGGGTGGGAGATACGCAGTATTTT. It is translated as CASSDATGVGDTQYF. Combining the CDR3 with reference TRBV5-1 and TRBJ2-3 gives the whole variable domain KAGVTQTPRYLIKTRGQQVTLSCSPISGHRSVSWYQQTPGQGLQFLFEYFSETQRNKGNFPGRFSGRQFSNSRSEMNVSTLELGDSALYLCASSDATGVGDTQYFGPGTRLTVL.

The chain has TRBV2 and TRBJ2-7; TRBD2 matches at 8 bases. The CDR3 consists of 16 residues. J was trimmed by 3 bases and V by 3 bases; bases with no gene match: 10. The germline V gene encodes CDR1 SNHLY and CDR2 FYNNEI. As DNA, the CDR3 is TGTGCCAGCAGTGACCCAACTGGACTAGCCCTCTACGAGCAGTACTTC. Translated: CASSDPTGLALYEQYF.

This clone was detected only once. This CDR3 is CASSLGTGGEAFF. CDR3 nucleotides: TGCGCCAGCAGCTTAGGGACAGGGGGTGAAGCTTTCTTT. The chain combines TRBV5-1 with TRBJ1-1; 11 bases agree with TRBD1. The CDR3 covers 13 residues. Looked up from germline, CDR1 is SGHRS and CDR2 is YFSETQ. The trim removed 2 bases at V and 7 bases at J, leaving 1 base unmatched.

This chain connects TRBV6-5 to TRBJ1-3; D call uncertain. Trimming took 5 bases from V and 2 from J, leaving 10 bases between them. Germline CDR1 is MNHEY and CDR2 is SVGAGI. CDR3 length: 14 residues. The CDR3 protein is CASSPFGAGNTIYF. CDR3 coding DNA: TGTGCCAGCAGTCCCTTCGGGGCTGGAAACACCATATATTTT.

The genes are TRBV2 and TRBJ1-5; D is possibly TRBD1 (5 bases). Trimming stripped 4 bases from V and 5 bases from J, with 12 bases between. Germline V lookup: CDR1 SNHLY, CDR2 FYNNEI. This CDR3 is built from 14 residues. CDR3 amino acids: CASSGGRDYQPQHF. CDR3 DNA: TGTGCCAGCAGTGGAGGCAGGGATTATCAGCCCCAGCATTTT.